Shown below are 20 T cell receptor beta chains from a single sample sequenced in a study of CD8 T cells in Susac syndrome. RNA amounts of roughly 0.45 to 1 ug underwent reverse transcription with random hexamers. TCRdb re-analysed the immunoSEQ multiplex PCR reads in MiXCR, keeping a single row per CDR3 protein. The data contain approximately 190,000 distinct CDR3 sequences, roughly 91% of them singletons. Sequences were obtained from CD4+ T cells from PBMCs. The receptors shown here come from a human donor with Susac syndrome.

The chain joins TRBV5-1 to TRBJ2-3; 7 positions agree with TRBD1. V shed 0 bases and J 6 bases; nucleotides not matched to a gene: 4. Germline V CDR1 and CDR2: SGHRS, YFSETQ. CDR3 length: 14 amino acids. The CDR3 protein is CASSLATGWDTQYF. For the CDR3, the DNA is TGCGCCAGCAGCTTGGCGACAGGGTGGGATACGCAGTATTTT.

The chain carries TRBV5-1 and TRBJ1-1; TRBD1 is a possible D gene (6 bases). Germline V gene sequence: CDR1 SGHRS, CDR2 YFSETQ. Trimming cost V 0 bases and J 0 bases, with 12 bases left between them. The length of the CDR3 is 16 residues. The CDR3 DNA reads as TGCGCCAGCAGCTTGGCAACAGGGACCATGAACACTGAAGCTTTCTTT. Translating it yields CASSLATGTMNTEAFF.

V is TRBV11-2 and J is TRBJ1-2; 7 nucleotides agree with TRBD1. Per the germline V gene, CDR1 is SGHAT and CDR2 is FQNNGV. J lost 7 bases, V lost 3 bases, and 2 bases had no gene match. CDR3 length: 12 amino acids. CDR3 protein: CASSFGTVGYTF. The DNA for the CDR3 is TGTGCCAGCAGCTTCGGGACAGTTGGCTACACCTTC.

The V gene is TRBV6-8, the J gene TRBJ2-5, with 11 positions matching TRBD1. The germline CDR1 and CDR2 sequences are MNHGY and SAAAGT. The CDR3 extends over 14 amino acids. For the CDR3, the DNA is TGTGCGCCTCCCAGGACAGGGGGCAGAGAGACCCAGTACTTC. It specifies CAPPRTGGRETQYF.

CDR3 in amino acids: CASSYSYTDTQYF. CDR3 DNA sequence: TGTGCCAGCAGTTACTCATACACAGATACGCAGTATTTT. The chain links TRBV6-5 to TRBJ2-3, with D unclear. The CDR3 spans 13 residues. The germline V gene has CDR1 MNHEY and CDR2 SVGAGI. V shed 0 bases and J shed 2 bases, with 3 bases lying between them.

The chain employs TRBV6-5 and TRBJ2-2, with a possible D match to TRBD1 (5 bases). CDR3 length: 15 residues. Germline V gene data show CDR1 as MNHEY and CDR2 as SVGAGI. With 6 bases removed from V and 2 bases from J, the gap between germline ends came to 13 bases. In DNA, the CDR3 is TGTGCCAGCAGGAAGACAGAGACCAACACCGGGGAGCTGTTTTTT. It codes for CASRKTETNTGELFF.

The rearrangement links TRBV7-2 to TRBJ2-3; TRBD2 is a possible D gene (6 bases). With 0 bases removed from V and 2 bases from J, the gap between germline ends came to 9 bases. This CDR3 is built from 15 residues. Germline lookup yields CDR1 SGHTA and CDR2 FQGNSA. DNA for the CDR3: TGTGCCAGCAGCTTAGCGGGGAGGATCACAGATACGCAGTATTTT. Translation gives CASSLAGRITDTQYF.

As DNA, the CDR3 is TGTGCCAGCTCATCGGGTGGGACCACCGGGGAGCTGTTTTTT. This translates into CASSSGGTTGELFF. The V call is TRBV18, the J call TRBJ2-2; D tentatively reads TRBD1 or TRBD2 (5 bases each). Germline CDR1 reads KGHSH; CDR2 reads LQKENI. CDR3 length: 14 residues. V lost 5 bases and J lost 4, with 11 bases in between.

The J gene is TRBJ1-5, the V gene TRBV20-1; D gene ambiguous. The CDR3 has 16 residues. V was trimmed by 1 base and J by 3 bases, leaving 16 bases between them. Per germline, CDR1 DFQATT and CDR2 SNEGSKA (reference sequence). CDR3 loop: CSARGVGTRNNQPQHF. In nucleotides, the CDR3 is TGCAGTGCTAGAGGAGTGGGCACTAGGAACAATCAGCCCCAGCATTTT.

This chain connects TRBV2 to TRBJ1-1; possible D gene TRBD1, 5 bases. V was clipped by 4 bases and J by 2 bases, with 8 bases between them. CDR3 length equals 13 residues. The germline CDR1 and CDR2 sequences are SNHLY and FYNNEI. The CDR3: CASSAGYNTEAFF. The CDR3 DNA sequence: TGTGCCAGCAGTGCAGGGTACAACACTGAAGCTTTCTTT. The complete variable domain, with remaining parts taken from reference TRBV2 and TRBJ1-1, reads EPEVTQTPSHQVTQMGQEVILRCVPISNHLYFYWYRQILGQKVEFLVSFYNNEISEKSEIFDDQFSVERPDGSNFTLKIRSTKLEDSAMYFCASSAGYNTEAFFGQGTRLTVV.

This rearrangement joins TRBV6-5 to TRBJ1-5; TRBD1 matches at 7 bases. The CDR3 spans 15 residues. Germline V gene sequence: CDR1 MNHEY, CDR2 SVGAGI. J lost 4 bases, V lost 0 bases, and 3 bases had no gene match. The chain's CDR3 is CASSYSRTGNQPQHF. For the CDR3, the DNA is TGTGCCAGCAGTTACTCGAGGACAGGAAATCAGCCCCAGCATTTT.

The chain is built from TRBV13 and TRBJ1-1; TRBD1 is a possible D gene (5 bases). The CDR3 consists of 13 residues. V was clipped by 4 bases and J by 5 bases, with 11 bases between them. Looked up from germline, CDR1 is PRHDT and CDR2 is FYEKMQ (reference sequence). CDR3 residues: CASSSRGRTEAFF. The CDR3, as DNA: TGTGCCAGCAGCTCCCGGGGGAGGACTGAAGCTTTCTTT. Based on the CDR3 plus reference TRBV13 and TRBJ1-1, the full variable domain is AAGVIQSPRHLIKEKRETATLKCYPIPRHDTVYWYQQGPGQDPQFLISFYEKMQSDKGSIPDRFSAQQFSDYHSELNMSSLELGDSALYFCASSSRGRTEAFFGQGTRLTVV.

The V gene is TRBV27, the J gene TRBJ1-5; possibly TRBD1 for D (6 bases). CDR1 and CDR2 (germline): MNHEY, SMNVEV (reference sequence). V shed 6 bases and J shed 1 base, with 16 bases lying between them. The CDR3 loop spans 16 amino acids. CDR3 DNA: TGTGCCAGCAGCAGAGCAGGGGTGGGGAGCAATCAGCCCCAGCATTTT. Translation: CASSRAGVGSNQPQHF.

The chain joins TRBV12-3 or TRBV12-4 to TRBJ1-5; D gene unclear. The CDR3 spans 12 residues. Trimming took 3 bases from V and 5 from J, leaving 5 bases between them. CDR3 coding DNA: TGTGCCAGCAGTTTCGCGGATCAGCCCCAGCATTTT. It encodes CASSFADQPQHF.

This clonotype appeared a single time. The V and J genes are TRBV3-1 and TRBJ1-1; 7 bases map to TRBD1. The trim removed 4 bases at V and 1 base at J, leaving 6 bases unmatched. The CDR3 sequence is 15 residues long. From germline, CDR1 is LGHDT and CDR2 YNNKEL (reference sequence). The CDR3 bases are TGTGCCAGCAGCCTAACAGGGGCCCCGAACACTGAAGCTTTCTTT. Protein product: CASSLTGAPNTEAFF.

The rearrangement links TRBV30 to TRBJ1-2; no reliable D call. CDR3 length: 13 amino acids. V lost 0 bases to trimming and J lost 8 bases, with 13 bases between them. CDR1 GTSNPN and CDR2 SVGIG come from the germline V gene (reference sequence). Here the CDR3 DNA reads TGTGCCTGGAGTGTACAAGAGGTAGACGGCTACACCTTC. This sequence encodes CAWSVQEVDGYTF.

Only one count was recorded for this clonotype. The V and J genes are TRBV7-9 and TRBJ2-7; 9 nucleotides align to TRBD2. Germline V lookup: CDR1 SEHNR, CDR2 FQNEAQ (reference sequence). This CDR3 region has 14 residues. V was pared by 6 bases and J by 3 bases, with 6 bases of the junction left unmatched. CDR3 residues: CASRAGTSSYEQYF. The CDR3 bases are TGTGCCAGCAGAGCCGGGACTAGCAGCTACGAGCAGTACTTC.

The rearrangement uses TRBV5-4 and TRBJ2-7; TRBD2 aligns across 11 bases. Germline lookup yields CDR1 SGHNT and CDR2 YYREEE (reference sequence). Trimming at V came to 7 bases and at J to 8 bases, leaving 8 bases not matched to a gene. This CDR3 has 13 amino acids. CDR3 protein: CASRTSGGAQQYF. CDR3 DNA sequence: TGTGCCAGCCGAACTAGCGGGGGAGCCCAGCAGTACTTC.

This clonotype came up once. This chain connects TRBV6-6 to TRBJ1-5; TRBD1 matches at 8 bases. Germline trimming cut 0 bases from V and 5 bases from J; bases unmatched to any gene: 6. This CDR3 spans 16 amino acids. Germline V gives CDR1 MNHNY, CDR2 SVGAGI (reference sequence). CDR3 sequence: CASSYSTGAYHQPQHF. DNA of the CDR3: TGTGCCAGCAGTTACTCGACAGGGGCCTACCATCAGCCCCAGCATTTT.

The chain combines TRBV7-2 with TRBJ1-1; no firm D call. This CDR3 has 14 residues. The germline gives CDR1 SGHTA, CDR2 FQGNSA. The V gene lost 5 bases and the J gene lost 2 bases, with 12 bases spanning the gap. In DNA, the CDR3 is TGTGCCAGCAGCCTACGACGGGGAAACACTGAAGCTTTCTTT. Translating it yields CASSLRRGNTEAFF.